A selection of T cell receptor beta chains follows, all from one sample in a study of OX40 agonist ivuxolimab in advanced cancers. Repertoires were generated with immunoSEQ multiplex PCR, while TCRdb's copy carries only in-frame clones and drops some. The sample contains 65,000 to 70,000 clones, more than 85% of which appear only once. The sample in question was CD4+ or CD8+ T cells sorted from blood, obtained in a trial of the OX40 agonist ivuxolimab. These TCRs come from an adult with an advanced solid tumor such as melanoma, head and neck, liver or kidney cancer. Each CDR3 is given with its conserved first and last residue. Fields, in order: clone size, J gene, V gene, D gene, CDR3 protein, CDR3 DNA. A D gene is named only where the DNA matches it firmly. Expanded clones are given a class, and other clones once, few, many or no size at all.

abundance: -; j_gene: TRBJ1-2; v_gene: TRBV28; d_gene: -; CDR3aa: CASSLGLIGGDYGYTF; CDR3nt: TGTGCCAGCAGTTTGGGGTTAATAGGGGGGGACTATGGCTACACCTTC
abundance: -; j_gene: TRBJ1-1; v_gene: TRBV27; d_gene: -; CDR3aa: CASSALMNTEAFF; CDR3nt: TGTGCCAGCAGCGCATTAATGAACACTGAAGCTTTCTTT
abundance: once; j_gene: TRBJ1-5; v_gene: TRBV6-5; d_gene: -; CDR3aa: CASRFRPPGSPQHF; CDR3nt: TGTGCCAGCAGGTTTAGACCGCCAGGGTCGCCCCAGCATTTT
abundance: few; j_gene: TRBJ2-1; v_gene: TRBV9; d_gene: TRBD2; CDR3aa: CASSPRLAGGPYNEQFF; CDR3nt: TGTGCCAGCAGCCCCCGACTAGCGGGAGGGCCCTACAATGAGCAGTTCTTC
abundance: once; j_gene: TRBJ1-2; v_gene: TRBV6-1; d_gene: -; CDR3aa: CASSESGRDYGYTF; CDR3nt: TGTGCCAGCAGTGAATCTGGGAGGGACTATGGCTACACCTTC
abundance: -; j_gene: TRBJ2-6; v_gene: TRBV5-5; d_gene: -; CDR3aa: CASSFHSGANVLTF; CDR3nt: TGTGCCAGCAGCTTTCACTCTGGGGCCAACGTCCTGACTTTC
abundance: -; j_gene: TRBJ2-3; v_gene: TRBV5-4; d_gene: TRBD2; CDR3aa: CASSLNLAGEDTQYF; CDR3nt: TGTGCCAGCAGCTTGAATCTAGCGGGAGAAGATACGCAGTATTTT
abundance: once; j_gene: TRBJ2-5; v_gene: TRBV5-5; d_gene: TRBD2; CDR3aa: CASNFGVAGGETQYF; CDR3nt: TGTGCCAGCAATTTTGGGGTAGCGGGAGGTGAGACCCAGTACTTC
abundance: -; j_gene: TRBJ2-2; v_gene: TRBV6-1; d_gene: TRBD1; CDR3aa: CASKDRGGPGELFF; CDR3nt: TGTGCCAGCAAGGACAGGGGAGGTCCCGGGGAGCTGTTTTTT
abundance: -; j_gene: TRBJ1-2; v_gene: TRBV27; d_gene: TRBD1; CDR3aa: CASSPGQLYGYTF; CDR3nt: TGTGCCAGCAGTCCGGGACAGCTCTATGGCTACACCTTC
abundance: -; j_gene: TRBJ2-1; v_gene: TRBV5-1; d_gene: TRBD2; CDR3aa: CASSPGGSSYNEQFF; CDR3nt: TGCGCCAGCAGCCCGGGGGGGAGCTCCTACAATGAGCAGTTCTTC
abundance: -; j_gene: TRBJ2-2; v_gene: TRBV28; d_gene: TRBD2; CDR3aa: CASSNSGRRSGELFF; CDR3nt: TGTGCCAGCAGTAACAGCGGGAGGCGTTCCGGGGAGCTGTTTTTT
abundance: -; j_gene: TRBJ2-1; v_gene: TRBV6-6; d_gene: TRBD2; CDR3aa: CASSYLLAGTQFF; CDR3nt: TGTGCCAGCAGTTACTTATTAGCGGGAACGCAGTTCTTC
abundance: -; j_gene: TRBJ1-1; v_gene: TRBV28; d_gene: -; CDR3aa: CASSLTGAGAFF; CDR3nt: TGTGCCAGCAGTTTAACTGGGGCGGGAGCTTTCTTT
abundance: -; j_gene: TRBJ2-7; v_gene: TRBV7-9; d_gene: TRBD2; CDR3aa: CASSSKLAGVYEQYF; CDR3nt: TGTGCCAGCAGCTCCAAACTAGCGGGAGTGTACGAGCAGTACTTC
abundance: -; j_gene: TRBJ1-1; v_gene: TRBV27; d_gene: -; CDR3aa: CASSKQGSGNTEAFF; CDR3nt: TGTGCCAGCAGTAAACAGGGAAGTGGGAACACTGAAGCTTTCTTT
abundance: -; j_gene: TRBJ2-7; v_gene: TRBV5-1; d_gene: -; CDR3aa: CASSLVGTRYEQYF; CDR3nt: TGCGCCAGCAGCTTGGTGGGGACCCGCTACGAGCAGTACTTC
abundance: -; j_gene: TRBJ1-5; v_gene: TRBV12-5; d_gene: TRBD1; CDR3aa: CASGFGQGGQPQHF; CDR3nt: TGTGCTAGTGGTTTTGGACAGGGGGGTCAGCCCCAGCATTTT
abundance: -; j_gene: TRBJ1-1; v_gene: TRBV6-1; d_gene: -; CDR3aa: CASKQGLNTEAFF; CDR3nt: TGTGCCAGCAAGCAGGGCCTAAACACTGAAGCTTTCTTT
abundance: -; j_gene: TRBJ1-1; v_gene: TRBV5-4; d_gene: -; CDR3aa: CASSLGVRTEAFF; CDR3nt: TGTGCCAGCAGCTTGGGGGTTCGCACTGAAGCTTTCTTT
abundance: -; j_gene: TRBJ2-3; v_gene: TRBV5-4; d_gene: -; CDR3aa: CASSLLVRTDTQYF; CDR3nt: TGTGCCAGCAGCTTGCTAGTACGCACAGATACGCAGTATTTT
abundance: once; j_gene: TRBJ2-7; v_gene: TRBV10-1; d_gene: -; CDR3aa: CASSEGLGLYEQYF; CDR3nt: TGCGCCAGCAGTGAAGGACTGGGGCTCTACGAGCAGTACTTC
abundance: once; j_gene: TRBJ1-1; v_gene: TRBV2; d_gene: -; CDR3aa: CASSFSGQYPNTEAFF; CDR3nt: TGTGCCAGCAGTTTTTCAGGGCAATACCCGAACACTGAAGCTTTCTTT
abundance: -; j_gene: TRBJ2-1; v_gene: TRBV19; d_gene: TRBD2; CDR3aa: CASSIIGLAGRSMEQFF; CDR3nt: TGTGCCAGTAGTATTATTGGACTAGCGGGACGGTCGATGGAGCAGTTCTTC
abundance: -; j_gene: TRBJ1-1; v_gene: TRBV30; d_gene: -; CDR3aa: CAWSVYNLPPEAFF; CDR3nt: TGTGCCTGGAGTGTTTATAACCTCCCCCCTGAAGCTTTCTTT
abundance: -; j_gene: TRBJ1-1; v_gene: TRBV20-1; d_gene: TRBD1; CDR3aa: CSARLGQIAFF; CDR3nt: TGCAGTGCTAGATTGGGACAGATAGCTTTCTTT
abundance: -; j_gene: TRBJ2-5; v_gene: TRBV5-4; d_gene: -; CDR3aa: CASSRRTERQETQYF; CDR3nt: TGTGCCAGCAGCCGACGGACGGAACGCCAAGAGACCCAGTACTTC
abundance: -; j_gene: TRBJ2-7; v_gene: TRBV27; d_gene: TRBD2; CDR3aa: CASSRREAYEQYF; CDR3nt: TGTGCCAGCTCGAGGCGGGAGGCTTACGAGCAGTACTTC
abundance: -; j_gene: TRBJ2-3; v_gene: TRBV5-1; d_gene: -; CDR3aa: CASSLTGIHTDTQYF; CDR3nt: TGCGCCAGCAGCCTTACAGGGATACACACAGATACGCAGTATTTT
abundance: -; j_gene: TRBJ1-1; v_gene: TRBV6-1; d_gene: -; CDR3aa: CASTLRRGGTEAFF; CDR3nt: TGTGCCAGCACCCTCCGGAGGGGGGGGACTGAAGCTTTCTTT
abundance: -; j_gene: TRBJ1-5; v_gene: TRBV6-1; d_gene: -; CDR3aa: CASSDQPNGGQPQHF; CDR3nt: TGTGCCAGCAGTGATCAGCCCAACGGTGGGCAGCCCCAGCATTTT
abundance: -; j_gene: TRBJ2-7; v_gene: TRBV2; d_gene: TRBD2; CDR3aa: CASSPGLRSYEQYF; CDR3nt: TGTGCCAGCAGCCCGGGACTACGAAGCTACGAGCAGTACTTC
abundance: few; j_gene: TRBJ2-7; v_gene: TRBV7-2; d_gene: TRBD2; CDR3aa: CASSPHAPTSGAYEQYF; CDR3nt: TGTGCCAGCAGCCCACATGCACCGACTAGCGGAGCCTACGAGCAGTACTTC
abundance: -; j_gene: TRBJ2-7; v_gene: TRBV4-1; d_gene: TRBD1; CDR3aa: CASSQDSGTGGYEQYF; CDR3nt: TGCGCCAGCAGCCAAGATTCCGGGACAGGGGGCTACGAGCAGTACTTC
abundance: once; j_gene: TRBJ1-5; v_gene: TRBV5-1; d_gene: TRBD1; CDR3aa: CASSSEGQSNQPQHF; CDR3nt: TGCGCCAGCAGCTCGGAGGGACAGTCCAATCAGCCCCAGCATTTT
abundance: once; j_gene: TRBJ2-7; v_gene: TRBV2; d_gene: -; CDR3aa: CAGTGNPYEQYF; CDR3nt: TGTGCCGGAACCGGGAATCCCTACGAGCAGTACTTC
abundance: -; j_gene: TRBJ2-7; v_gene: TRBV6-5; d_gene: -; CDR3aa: CASSSKPETYEQYF; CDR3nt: TGTGCCAGCAGTTCAAAACCTGAGACCTACGAGCAGTACTTC
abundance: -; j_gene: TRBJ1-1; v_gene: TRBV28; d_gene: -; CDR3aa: CASSLVNMNTEAFF; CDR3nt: TGTGCCAGCAGTTTAGTGAATATGAACACTGAAGCTTTCTTT
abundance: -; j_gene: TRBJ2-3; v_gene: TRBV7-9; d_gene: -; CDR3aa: CAGDRISTDTQYF; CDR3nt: TGTGCCGGAGACAGGATTAGCACAGATACGCAGTATTTT
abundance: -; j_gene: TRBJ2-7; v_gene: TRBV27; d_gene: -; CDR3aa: CANEPYEQYF; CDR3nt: TGTGCCAACGAACCCTACGAGCAGTACTTC
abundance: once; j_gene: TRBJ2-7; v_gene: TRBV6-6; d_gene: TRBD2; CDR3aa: CASSSSGRDLSYEQYF; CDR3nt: TGTGCCAGCAGCAGTAGCGGGAGGGACCTCTCCTACGAGCAGTACTTC
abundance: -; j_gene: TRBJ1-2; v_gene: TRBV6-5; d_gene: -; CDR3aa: CASSSDNYGYTF; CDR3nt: TGTGCCAGCAGTTCCGACAACTATGGCTACACCTTC
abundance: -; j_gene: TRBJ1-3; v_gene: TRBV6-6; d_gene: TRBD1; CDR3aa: CASKTSGQGNTIYF; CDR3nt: TGTGCCAGCAAAACCTCAGGACAGGGGAACACCATATATTTT
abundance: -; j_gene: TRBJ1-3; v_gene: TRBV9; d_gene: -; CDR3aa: CASSARGGDSGNTIYF; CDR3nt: TGTGCCAGCAGCGCCAGAGGGGGGGACTCTGGAAACACCATATATTTT
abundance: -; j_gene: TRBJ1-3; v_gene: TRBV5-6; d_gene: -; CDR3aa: CASSPTGDQRNTIYF; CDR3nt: TGTGCCAGCAGCCCAACGGGGGACCAAAGAAACACCATATATTTT
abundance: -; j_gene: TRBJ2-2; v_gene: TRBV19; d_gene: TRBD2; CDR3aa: CASSISSRGAGGTPPGELFF; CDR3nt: TGTGCCAGTAGTATTTCCAGCCGGGGAGCGGGAGGGACCCCCCCCGGGGAGCTGTTTTTT
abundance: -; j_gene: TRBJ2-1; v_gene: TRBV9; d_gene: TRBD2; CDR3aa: CASSKNSGRAANEQFF; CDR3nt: TGTGCCAGCAGCAAGAATAGCGGGAGGGCAGCGAATGAGCAGTTCTTC
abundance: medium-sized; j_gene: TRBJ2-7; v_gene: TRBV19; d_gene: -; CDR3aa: CASSIGQGKDYEQYF; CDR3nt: TGTGCCAGTAGTATAGGTCAGGGAAAAGACTACGAGCAGTACTTC
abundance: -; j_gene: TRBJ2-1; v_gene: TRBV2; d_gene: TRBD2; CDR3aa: CASRGTSGNYNEQFF; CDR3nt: TGTGCCAGCAGGGGGACTAGCGGAAACTACAATGAGCAGTTCTTC
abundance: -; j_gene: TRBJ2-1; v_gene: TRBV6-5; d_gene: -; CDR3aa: CASSRPGRNYNEQFF; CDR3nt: TGTGCCAGCAGTCGACCGGGACGGAACTACAATGAGCAGTTCTTC
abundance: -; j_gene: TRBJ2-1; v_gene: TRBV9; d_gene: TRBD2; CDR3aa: CASSVQGSLAGDEQFF; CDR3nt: TGTGCCAGCAGCGTGCAGGGGTCACTAGCGGGGGATGAGCAGTTCTTC
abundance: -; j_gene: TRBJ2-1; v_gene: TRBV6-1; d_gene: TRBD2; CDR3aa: CASSLSGSSYNEQFF; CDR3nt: TGTGCCAGCAGTCTTAGCGGGAGCTCCTACAATGAGCAGTTCTTC
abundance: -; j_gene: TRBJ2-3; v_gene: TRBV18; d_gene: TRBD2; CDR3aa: CASSQLAVPSTDTQYF; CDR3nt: TGTGCCAGCTCACAACTAGCGGTCCCTAGCACAGATACGCAGTATTTT